The sequence of this T cell receptor (beta chain) was determined in a study of blood T cell repertoires in COVID-19. Study-level information: The United States, Italy and Spain were the sources of the acute and convalescent COVID-19 samples.

Germline lookup yields CDR1 LGHDT and CDR2 YNNKEL (reference sequence). This CDR3 contains 14 residues. Trimming cost V 6 bases and J 8 bases; bases outside gene matches: 12. Donors in Cohort 3 who had recovered were those with two negative PCRs, healthcare professional clearance, or resolution of their symptoms. Only in-frame clones appear in the TCRdb table, and some are missing; sequencing was by immunoSEQ multiplex PCR. The repertoire holds about 150,000 clones, with approximately 81% as singletons. The sequence came from a woman aged 50 to 60 who had recovered from COVID-19. The sample taken for sequencing was PBMCs or T cells enriched from blood (not recorded which). V and J are TRBV3-1 (or the pseudogene TRBV3-2) and TRBJ1-2; TRBD1 aligns across 7 bases. CDR3 region: CASRQQTGSGGYTF. The DNA for the CDR3 is TGTGCCAGCAGACAACAGACAGGGAGTGGCGGCTACACCTTC.